This TCR beta chain was recorded in a study of a mutant IDH1 vaccine in newly diagnosed glioma. As for the study in general: Antecedent treatment encompassed radiotherapy, temozolomide, or their combination; the majority received both.

Profiling relied on immunoSEQ multiplex PCR, and the TCRdb table lists in-frame clones only, not all of them. This table holds around 99,000 clones, around 80% found once. Trimming stripped 5 bases from V and 4 bases from J, with 16 bases between. CDR1 is GTSNPN, CDR2 SVGIG, per germline (reference sequence). The CDR3 covers 14 residues. The time point is: baseline, week 1 (first vaccination visit). Treatment noted: pre-vaccination baseline after standard-of-care therapy. This TCR was sampled from a man between 35 and 55 years old with glioma. This chain connects TRBV30 to TRBJ2-3; tentative D call: TRBD2 (7 bases). This specimen was PBMCs, taken from a glioma patient treated with radiotherapy, temozolomide or both. The DNA for the CDR3 is TGTGCCTGGGTAACCGGGGGGCTGCCAGATACGCAGTATTTT. Amino acid sequence: CAWVTGGLPDTQYF.